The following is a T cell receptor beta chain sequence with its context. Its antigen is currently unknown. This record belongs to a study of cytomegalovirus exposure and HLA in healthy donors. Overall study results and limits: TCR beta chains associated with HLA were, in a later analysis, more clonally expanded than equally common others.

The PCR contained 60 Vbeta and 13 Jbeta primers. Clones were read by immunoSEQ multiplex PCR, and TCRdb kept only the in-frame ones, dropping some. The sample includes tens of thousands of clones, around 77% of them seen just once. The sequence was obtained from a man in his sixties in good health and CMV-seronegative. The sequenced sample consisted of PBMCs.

The CDR3: CASGLPEDRWNSPLHF. The CDR3 DNA reads as TGTGCTAGTGGTTTGCCGGAGGACAGGTGGAATTCACCCCTCCACTTT. The chain carries TRBV12-5 and TRBJ1-6; 7 nucleotides line up with TRBD1. The V gene end was trimmed by 2 bases and the J gene end by 7 bases; junction bases not matched to a gene: 8. Germline V gene lookup returns CDR1 LGHNT and CDR2 FRNRAP. The CDR3 runs to 16 residues.